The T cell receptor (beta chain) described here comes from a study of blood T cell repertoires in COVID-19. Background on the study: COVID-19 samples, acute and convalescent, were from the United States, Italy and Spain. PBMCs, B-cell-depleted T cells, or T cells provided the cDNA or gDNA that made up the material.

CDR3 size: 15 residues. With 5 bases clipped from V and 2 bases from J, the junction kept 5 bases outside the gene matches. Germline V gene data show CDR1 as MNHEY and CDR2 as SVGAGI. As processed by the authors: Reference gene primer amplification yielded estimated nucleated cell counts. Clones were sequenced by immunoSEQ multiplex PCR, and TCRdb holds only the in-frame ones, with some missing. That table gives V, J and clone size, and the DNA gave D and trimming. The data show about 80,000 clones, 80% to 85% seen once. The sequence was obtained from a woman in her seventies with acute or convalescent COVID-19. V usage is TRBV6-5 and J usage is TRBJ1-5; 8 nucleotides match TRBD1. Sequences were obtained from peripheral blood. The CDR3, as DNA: TGTGCCAGCAGTATTGACAGGGGAGGCAATCAGCCCCAGCATTTT. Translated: CASSIDRGGNQPQHF.